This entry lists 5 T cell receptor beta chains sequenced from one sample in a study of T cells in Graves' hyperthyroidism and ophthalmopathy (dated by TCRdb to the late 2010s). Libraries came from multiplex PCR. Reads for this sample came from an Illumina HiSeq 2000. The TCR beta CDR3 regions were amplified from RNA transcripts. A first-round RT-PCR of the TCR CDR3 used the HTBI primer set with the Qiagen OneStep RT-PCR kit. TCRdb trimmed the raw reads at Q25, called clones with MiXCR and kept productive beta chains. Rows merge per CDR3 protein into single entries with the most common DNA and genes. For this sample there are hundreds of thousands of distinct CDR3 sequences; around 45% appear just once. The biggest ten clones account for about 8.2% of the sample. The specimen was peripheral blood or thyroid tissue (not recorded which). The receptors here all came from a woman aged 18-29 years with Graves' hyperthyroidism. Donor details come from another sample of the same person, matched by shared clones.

In DNA form, the CDR3 reads TGTGCTTTAGACAGGGCTTTCGCGGGATTTTACGAGCAGTACTTC. Translating it yields CALDRAFAGFYEQYF. The genes are TRBV25-1 and TRBJ2-7; perhaps TRBD1 as D (7 bases). Germline-derived CDR1 and CDR2 are MGHDK and SYGVNS. The CDR3 is 15 amino acids.

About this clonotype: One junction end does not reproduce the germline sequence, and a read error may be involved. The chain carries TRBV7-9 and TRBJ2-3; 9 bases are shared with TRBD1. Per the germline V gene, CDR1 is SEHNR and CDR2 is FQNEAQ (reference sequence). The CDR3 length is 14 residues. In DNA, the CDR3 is TGCAGCGGACTCCGGGACAGGGGCACAGATACGCAGTATTTT. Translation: CSGLRDRGTDTQYF.

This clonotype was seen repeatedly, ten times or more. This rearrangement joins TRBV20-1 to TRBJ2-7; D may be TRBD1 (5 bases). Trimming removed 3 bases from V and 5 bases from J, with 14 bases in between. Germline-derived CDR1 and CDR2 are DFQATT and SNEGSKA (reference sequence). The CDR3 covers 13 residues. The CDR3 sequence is CSARGQLGDEQYF. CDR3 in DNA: TGCAGTGCTAGGGGGCAGCTGGGCGACGAGCAGTACTTC.

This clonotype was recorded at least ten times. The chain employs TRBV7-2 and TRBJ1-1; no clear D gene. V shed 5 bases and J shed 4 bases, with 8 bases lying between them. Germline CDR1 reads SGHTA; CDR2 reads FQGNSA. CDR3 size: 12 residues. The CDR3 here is CASSPRVTEAFF. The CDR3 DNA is TGTGCCAGCAGCCCCAGAGTCACTGAAGCTTTCTTT.

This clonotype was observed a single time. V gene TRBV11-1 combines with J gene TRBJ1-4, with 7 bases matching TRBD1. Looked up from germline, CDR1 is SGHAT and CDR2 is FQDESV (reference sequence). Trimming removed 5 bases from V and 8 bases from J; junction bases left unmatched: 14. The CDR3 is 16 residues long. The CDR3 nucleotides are TGTGCCAGCAGCCCAGCGACCGGGACAGAGTACGAAAAACTGTTTTTT. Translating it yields CASSPATGTEYEKLFF.